This TCR beta chain was found in a study of patients and donors after allogeneic stem cell transplantation. In germline, CDR1 is SGHRS, CDR2 YFSETQ. V shed 1 base, J shed 8 bases, and the junction held 12 bases outside the gene matches. This CDR3 is built from 19 residues. TCRdb ran MiXCR on the RT-PCR reads and lists one entry per CDR3 protein. The table lists 400,000 to 500,000 distinct CDR3 sequences, around 16% of them singletons. The V and J genes are TRBV5-1 and TRBJ2-1, with TRBD2 matching over 16 bases. Sequencing was carried out using blood, either unsorted or a sorted T cell fraction (not recorded which). This clonotype was sampled from a human donor who was either an allogeneic HSCT recipient or a stem cell or donor lymphocyte infusion donor (not recorded which). It is not recorded whose cells these are; they may come from a transplant donor. As DNA, the CDR3 is TGCGCCAGCAGCTTGTCACCGGGACTAGCGGGAGGGGAGAGGGATGAGCAGTTCTTC. This encodes CASSLSPGLAGGERDEQFF.